The clone carrying this TCR beta chain was recorded many times. The antigen is not known. In addition to blood RNA drawn from unsorted whole blood, germline DNA was extracted. Before the surgical procedure, four milliliters of peripheral blood were collected. These data belong to a study of tumor-infiltrating lymphocytes in primary liver carcinoma. Study-wide background: Productive TCRbeta read counts per sample ran from roughly 3.4 to 7.5 million and were similar across tissue types.

Using a constant-region primer together with ProtoScript II reverse transcriptase, TCR beta cDNA was made from roughly 520 ng of total RNA. ARM-PCR, slightly modified, supplied the TCR beta libraries through three nested multiplex PCR rounds. TRBV1-TRBV30 forward and Cbeta reverse primers drove the first two roughly 10-cycle rounds. MiXCR was run by TCRdb on the multiplex PCR reads, yielding one entry per CDR3 protein. The sample has 330,000 or so distinct CDR3 sequences; 65% are singletons. Study observations and caveats: Lesser overlap characterized tumor-adjacent and tumor-blood pairs relative to tumor region pairs. The samples were not sorted (they were bulk), so CD4+ and CD8+ repertoires were not compared.

This CDR3 is 13 amino acids long. Trimming took 5 bases from V and 2 from J, leaving 7 bases between them. CDR1 is MNHEY and CDR2 is SVGAGI in the germline V gene. This chain uses TRBV6-5 with TRBJ1-5; no clear D. This TCR came from a man aged 35-49 years with primary liver carcinoma and hepatitis B virus infection. Material for sequencing was peripheral blood. The CDR3 protein is CASSIDRNQPQHF. DNA for the CDR3: TGTGCCAGCAGTATCGACCGCAATCAGCCCCAGCATTTT.